The 6 T cell receptor beta chains given below trace back to one sample, sequenced in a study of blood T cell repertoires in COVID-19. TCRdb's copy holds only in-frame clones and misses some; the assay was immunoSEQ multiplex PCR. Of 25,000 or so clones in the sample, roughly 94% were seen once. Sequenced sample: peripheral blood. The receptors were gathered from a woman in her forties or fifties with active COVID-19.

The J gene is TRBJ2-7, the V gene TRBV2; no clear D. V was trimmed by 5 bases and J by 3 bases, leaving 5 bases between them. Germline loops: CDR1 SNHLY, CDR2 FYNNEI. The CDR3 runs to 11 residues. The CDR3 DNA is TGTGCCAGCAGTCCTAGCTACGAGCAGTACTTC. This translates into CASSPSYEQYF.

V and J are TRBV5-1 and TRBJ1-1; tentative D call: TRBD1 (6 bases). Germline CDR1 is SGHRS and CDR2 is YFSETQ. The CDR3 length is 15 residues. V lost 1 base and J lost 0, with 10 bases in between. The CDR3 DNA sequence: TGCGCCAGCAGCTTGACAGGGAAGATGAACACTGAAGCTTTCTTT. As protein: CASSLTGKMNTEAFF.

The sample holds a few counts of this clone. The V and J genes are TRBV6-5 and TRBJ1-1, with D possibly TRBD1 on 5 matching bases. The CDR3 contains 14 residues. Germline V gene lookup returns CDR1 MNHEY and CDR2 SVGAGI. V was shortened by 6 bases and J by 10 bases, with 21 bases between the two germline ends. The CDR3 sequence: CASSRSGPQGSAFF. CDR3 nucleotide sequence: TGTGCCAGCAGCCGCTCCGGCCCTCAGGGTTCAGCTTTCTTT.

This chain uses TRBV2 with TRBJ1-6; TRBD1 aligns across 8 bases. The germline V gene has CDR1 SNHLY and CDR2 FYNNEI. This CDR3 contains 16 residues. V gave up 2 bases and J gave up 8 bases; unmatched junction bases: 8. This CDR3 reads CASSELNGQGHSPLHF. In DNA form, the CDR3 reads TGTGCCAGCAGTGAACTCAATGGACAGGGCCATTCACCCCTCCACTTT.

The rearrangement joins TRBV7-3 to TRBJ2-1, with TRBD2 matching over 8 bases. The CDR3 consists of 13 residues. Trimming removed 3 bases from V and 8 bases from J; junction bases left unmatched: 3. From germline, CDR1 is SGHTA and CDR2 FQGTGA. Here the CDR3 DNA reads TGTGCCAGCAGCTTCGGGGGGGTGCATGAGCAGTTCTTC. Protein product: CASSFGGVHEQFF.

The chain links TRBV12-3 or TRBV12-4 to TRBJ1-2, with a weak D call TRBD1 (6 bases). The ends were cut back, 5 bases at V and 5 bases at J, with 9 bases in the middle. This CDR3 contains 12 residues. The CDR3 spells CASSPTGYGYTF. The CDR3 nucleotides read TGTGCCAGCAGTCCTACAGGGTATGGCTACACCTTC.